This T cell receptor (beta chain) was documented in a study of T cells in Graves' hyperthyroidism and ophthalmopathy. Overall study findings and caveats: In blood, most of the thyroid clonotypes expanded above 0.001 were also present.

This clonotype came up many times. Its antigen remains unidentified. The CDR3 contains 14 residues. Unmatched junction bases numbered 4, after V lost 3 bases and J lost 5 bases. An absence of ophthalmopathy progression within 18 months meant stable Graves' hyperthyroidism. Hyperthyroidism in the patients, aged 18 to 65, was newly diagnosed and under 2 months in duration. It was uncontrolled infection, other autoimmune disease, pregnancy or lactation that excluded patients. RNA transcripts served as the template for amplifying TCR beta CDR3 regions. HTBI primers were used for first-round RT-PCR of the TCR CDR3. TCRdb recomputed calls from the multiplex PCR reads with MiXCR, one row per CDR3 protein. The repertoire holds over 700,000 distinct CDR3 sequences, about two fifths seen once, with around 10% in the top ten.

This chain connects TRBV12-3 or TRBV12-4 to TRBJ2-5, with 9 bases matching TRBD1. The sequencing sample was made of blood. This clonotype originated in a man in his late teens or twenties with Graves' hyperthyroidism. The CDR3, as DNA: TGTGCCAGCAGTTTCACAGGGGGCAAGGAGACCCAGTACTTC. It specifies CASSFTGGKETQYF.